This TCR beta chain originates from a study of cytomegalovirus exposure and HLA in healthy donors. Researchers ran the PCR with 60 Vbeta and 13 Jbeta primers. Libraries were prepared by immunoSEQ multiplex PCR; TCRdb keeps only in-frame clonotypes and omits some of them. Here the sample spans roughly 150,000 clones, roughly four fifths being singletons. This clone occurred a few times. This CDR3 region has 13 residues. CDR1 SQVTM and CDR2 ANQGSEA come from the germline V gene. With V trimmed by 7 bases and J by 6 bases, 9 bases remained unmatched. The receptor's source is a man aged 30 to 45 in good health and CMV-seropositive. Sequences were obtained from PBMCs. The chain links TRBV29-1 to TRBJ2-7; TRBD1 matches 10 bases. The CDR3 DNA follows: TGCAGCGCCGAAGACAGGGGGCAAGGCGAGCAGTACTTC. Amino acids: CSAEDRGQGEQYF.